Presented here are 4 T cell receptor beta chains from one specimen sequenced in a study of blood T cell repertoires in COVID-19. The data were produced by immunoSEQ multiplex PCR, yet TCRdb's version contains in-frame clones alone and is incomplete. The data contain roughly 200,000 clones, approximately 86% of them singletons. The sample was PBMCs or T cells enriched from blood (not recorded which). The receptors were sampled from a woman between 25 and 40 years old who had recovered from COVID-19.

The CDR3 DNA sequence: TGTGCCAGCAGCGTGACAGGGCGTCTAACCTTC. Its protein is CASSVTGRLTF. V is TRBV13 and J is TRBJ1-2; 7 bases are a match to TRBD1. Per the germline V gene, CDR1 is PRHDT and CDR2 is FYEKMQ (reference sequence). The CDR3 is 11 residues long. The junction had 8 bases not matched to a gene; V was cut back by 5 bases and J by 14 bases.

This clone came up once. V usage is TRBV5-4 and J usage is TRBJ2-7; D gene unclear. Trimming stripped 0 bases from V and 0 bases from J, with 10 bases between. The CDR3 is made up of 15 amino acids. Germline V gene data show CDR1 as SGHNT and CDR2 as YYREEE (reference sequence). In DNA, the CDR3 is TGTGCCAGCAGCTTGGGGCAGGCCGCCTCCTACGAGCAGTACTTC. Translation: CASSLGQAASYEQYF.

The rearrangement uses TRBV3-1 (or the pseudogene TRBV3-2) and TRBJ2-7; 8 bases are shared with TRBD1. This CDR3 has 15 amino acids. V lost 4 bases to trimming and J lost 6 bases; unmatched junction nucleotides: 11. CDR1 and CDR2 (germline): LGHDT, YNNKEL (reference sequence). The CDR3 DNA reads TGTGCCAGCAGCCCGCGACAGGGGAACAGCCTCGAGCAGTACTTC. Protein product: CASSPRQGNSLEQYF.

The chain is built from TRBV15 and TRBJ1-1; TRBD1 aligns across 9 bases. The CDR3 has 14 amino acids. CDR1 is LNHNV, CDR2 YYDKDF, per germline (reference sequence). The trim removed 3 bases at V and 8 bases at J, leaving 7 bases unmatched. CDR3 nucleotides: TGTGCCACCAGCAGGGAGACAGGGGGGTTCGAAGCTTTCTTT. Translation: CATSRETGGFEAFF. Supplemented by reference TRBV15 and TRBJ1-1, the full variable domain reads DAMVIQNPRYQVTQFGKPVTLSCSQTLNHNVMYWYQQKSSQAPKLLFHYYDKDFNNEADTPDNFQSRRPNTSFCFLDIRSPGLGDTAMYLCATSRETGGFEAFFGQGTRLTVV.